One T cell receptor (beta chain) is described in this entry. The data derive from a study of blood T cells in healthy people across ages. Study as a whole: Template switching captured about one barcoded beta molecule per two T cells.

Then a second PCR, running about 6 to 11 cycles, was carried out with a sample-barcoded 5' primer and a J-beta primer mix. Using its own MiXCR run on the 5' RACE reads, TCRdb lists one record per CDR3 protein. The sample has 1.4 million or so distinct CDR3 sequences, under 55% seen once; the top ten hold just over 4%. V lost 1 base and J lost 6, with 9 bases in between. The CDR3 has 13 residues. Germline loops: CDR1 MGHRA, CDR2 YSYEKL. The sequenced sample was blood. This TCR derives from a woman in her late teens or twenties in good health. This chain joins TRBV4-1 and TRBJ1-1; D gene ambiguous. CDR3 residues: CASSQVWEAEAFF. DNA for the CDR3: TGCGCCAGCAGCCAAGTTTGGGAGGCTGAAGCTTTCTTT.